These 8 T cell receptor beta chains were sequenced from one sample in a study of cytomegalovirus exposure and HLA in healthy donors. Primers included in the PCR were 60 Vbeta and 13 Jbeta primers. Only in-frame clones appear in the TCRdb table, and some are missing; sequencing was by immunoSEQ multiplex PCR. The sample lists 120,000 or so clones; more than 75% were seen once. Sequenced material: PBMCs. The receptors come from a man aged 35-49 years in good health and CMV-seronegative.

The chain carries TRBV7-2 and TRBJ2-7; TRBD1 is a possible D gene (5 bases). The germline V gene has CDR1 SGHTA and CDR2 FQGNSA. Trimming stripped 0 bases from V and 6 bases from J, with 12 bases between. The CDR3 is made up of 14 amino acids. The CDR3 coding sequence is TGTGCCAGCAGCTTAGCCCCAATAGGGGCCGAGCAGTACTTC. Residues: CASSLAPIGAEQYF. Combining the CDR3 with reference TRBV7-2 and TRBJ2-7 gives the whole variable domain GAGVSQSPSNKVTEKGKDVELRCDPISGHTALYWYRQSLGQGLEFLIYFQGNSAPDKSGLPSDRFSAERTGGSVSTLTIQRTQQEDSAVYLCASSLAPIGAEQYFGPGTRLTVT.

This chain connects TRBV6-6 to TRBJ2-7; D may be TRBD1 (5 bases). CDR3 length equals 12 residues. V shed 2 bases and J shed 3 bases, with 5 bases lying between them. Per germline, CDR1 MNHNY and CDR2 SVGAGI (reference sequence). Here the CDR3 reads CASSYRGYEQYF. CDR3 sequence (DNA): TGTGCCAGCAGTTACAGGGGCTACGAGCAGTACTTC.

Concerning this clone: A read error may account for a junction end that differs from germline. V is TRBV14 and J is TRBJ2-1, with 8 bases that match TRBD1. The V gene's germline CDR1 is SGHDN and CDR2 FVKESK. The CDR3 is made up of 13 amino acids. CDR3 sequence (DNA): TGTGCCAGCAGTCAAGGGGGGACAGGAGAGCAGTTCTTC. This translates into CASSQGGTGEQFF.

The chain employs TRBV1 and TRBJ2-1; TRBD2 is the table's D call and was not checked against the DNA. TRBV1 has pseudogene status. This CDR3 contains 16 residues. The CDR3 DNA reads as TGCACCAGCCCCTTCTCGAGGCGGGGGGACTACAATGAGCAGTTCTTC. Translating gives CTSPFSRRGDYNEQFF.

V and J are TRBV2 and TRBJ2-7, with a possible D match to TRBD1 (6 bases). The CDR3 extends over 14 amino acids. Germline V lookup: CDR1 SNHLY, CDR2 FYNNEI. The ends were cut back, 6 bases at V and 6 bases at J, with 18 bases in the middle. The CDR3 sequence is CASREQGTPGEQYF. In DNA form, the CDR3 reads TGTGCCAGCAGGGAACAGGGAACCCCAGGCGAGCAGTACTTC.

This chain links TRBV5-1 with TRBJ1-1, with D unresolved. CDR3 length: 16 amino acids. The V gene lost 2 bases and the J gene lost 0 bases, with 14 bases spanning the gap. The germline V gene has CDR1 SGHRS and CDR2 YFSETQ. In DNA form, the CDR3 reads TGCGCCAGCAGCTTTAGGCCTCCGGGTGTGAACACTGAAGCTTTCTTT. Its protein is CASSFRPPGVNTEAFF.

V and J are TRBV10-2 and TRBJ2-7; 10 bases fit TRBD1. The CDR3 consists of 12 residues. The germline gives CDR1 WSHSY, CDR2 SAAADI. Losses at the gene ends were 10 bases for V and 7 bases for J; bases not matched to a gene: 7. CDR3 coding DNA: TGCGCCACCTCCAGGGACAGGGGAGAGCAGTACTTC. Amino acid sequence: CATSRDRGEQYF.

CDR3 sequence: CASSYSGGRAESPLHF. Written as DNA, the CDR3 is TGTGCCAGCAGTTACTCTGGGGGCAGGGCTGAGTCACCCCTCCACTTT. V and J are TRBV6-5 and TRBJ1-6, with D tentatively TRBD1 (6 bases). The V gene's germline CDR1 is MNHEY and CDR2 SVGAGI. Trimming removed 0 bases at V and 10 bases at J, with 16 bases between. CDR3 length: 16 amino acids.